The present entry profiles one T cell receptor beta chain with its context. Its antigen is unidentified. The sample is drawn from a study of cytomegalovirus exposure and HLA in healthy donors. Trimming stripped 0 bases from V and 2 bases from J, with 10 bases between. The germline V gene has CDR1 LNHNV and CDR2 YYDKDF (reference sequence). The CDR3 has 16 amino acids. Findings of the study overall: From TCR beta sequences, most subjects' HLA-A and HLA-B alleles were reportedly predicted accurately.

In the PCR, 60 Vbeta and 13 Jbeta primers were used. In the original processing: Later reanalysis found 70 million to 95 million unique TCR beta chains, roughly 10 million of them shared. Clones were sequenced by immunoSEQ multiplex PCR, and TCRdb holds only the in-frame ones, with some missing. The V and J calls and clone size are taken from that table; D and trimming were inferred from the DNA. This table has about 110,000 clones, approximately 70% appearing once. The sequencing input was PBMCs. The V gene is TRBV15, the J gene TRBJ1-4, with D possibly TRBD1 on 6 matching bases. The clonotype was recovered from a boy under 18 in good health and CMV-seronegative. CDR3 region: CATSRDWTVTNEKLFF. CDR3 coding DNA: TGTGCCACCAGCAGAGATTGGACAGTTACTAATGAAAAACTGTTTTTT.